What follows is one T cell receptor (beta chain) and its context. Researchers placed roughly 200,000 CFSE-labeled responder cells in culture with roughly 200,000 irradiated, violet-dye-labeled stimulator cells. Sorting of proliferating CFSE-low CD3+CD4+ and CD3+CD8+ responders took place after the reaction. The V and J ends lost 10 bases and 0 bases respectively, with 12 bases between them. This CDR3 region has 13 residues. Germline assignment: CDR1 SEHNR and CDR2 FQNEAQ (reference sequence). The sample belongs to a study of graft-versus-host responses after intestinal transplantation. Study in general: Induction using anti-thymocyte globulin, followed by tacrolimus and steroids for two to four years, was given to all recipients.

TCRdb's copy holds only in-frame clones and misses some; the assay was immunoSEQ multiplex PCR. This sample yields about 15,000 clones, of which approximately 30% are seen a single time; roughly 3.7% belongs to the top ten. Study-level results: In recipient marrow, GvH clones were found, and some appeared first in ileum or blood.

V usage is TRBV7-9 and J usage is TRBJ1-2; the D gene is possibly TRBD1 (5 bases). Source: alloreactive CD4+ T cells from a mixed lymphocyte reaction culture, taken before intestinal transplant. The subset: CFSE-low proliferating T cells sorted from roughly 6-day pre-transplant mixed lymphocyte reaction (GvH or HvG direction). The sequence was obtained from a human patient who received an intestinal transplant. This CDR3 reads CATRSGANYGYTF. CDR3 nucleotide sequence: TGTGCCACCCGGTCGGGGGCTAACTATGGCTACACCTTC.